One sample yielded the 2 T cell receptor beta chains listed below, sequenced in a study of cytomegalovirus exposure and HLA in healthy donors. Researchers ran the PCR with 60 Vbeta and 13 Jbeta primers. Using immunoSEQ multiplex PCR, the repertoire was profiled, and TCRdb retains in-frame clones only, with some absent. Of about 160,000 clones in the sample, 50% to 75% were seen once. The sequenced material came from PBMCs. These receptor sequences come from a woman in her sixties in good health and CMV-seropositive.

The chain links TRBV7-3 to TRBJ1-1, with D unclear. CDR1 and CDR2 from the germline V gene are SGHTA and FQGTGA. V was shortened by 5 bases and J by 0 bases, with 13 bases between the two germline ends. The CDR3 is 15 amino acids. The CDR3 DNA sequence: TGTGCCAGCAGCCTCCCGCAACGAGTGAACACTGAAGCTTTCTTT. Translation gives CASSLPQRVNTEAFF.

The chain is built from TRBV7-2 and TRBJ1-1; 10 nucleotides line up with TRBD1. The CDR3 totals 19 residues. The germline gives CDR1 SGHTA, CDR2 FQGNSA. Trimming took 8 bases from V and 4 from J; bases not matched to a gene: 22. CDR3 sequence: CASREGTGALKFLGTEAFF. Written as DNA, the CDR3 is TGTGCCAGCCGGGAAGGGACAGGGGCGTTAAAATTTTTGGGCACTGAAGCTTTCTTT.